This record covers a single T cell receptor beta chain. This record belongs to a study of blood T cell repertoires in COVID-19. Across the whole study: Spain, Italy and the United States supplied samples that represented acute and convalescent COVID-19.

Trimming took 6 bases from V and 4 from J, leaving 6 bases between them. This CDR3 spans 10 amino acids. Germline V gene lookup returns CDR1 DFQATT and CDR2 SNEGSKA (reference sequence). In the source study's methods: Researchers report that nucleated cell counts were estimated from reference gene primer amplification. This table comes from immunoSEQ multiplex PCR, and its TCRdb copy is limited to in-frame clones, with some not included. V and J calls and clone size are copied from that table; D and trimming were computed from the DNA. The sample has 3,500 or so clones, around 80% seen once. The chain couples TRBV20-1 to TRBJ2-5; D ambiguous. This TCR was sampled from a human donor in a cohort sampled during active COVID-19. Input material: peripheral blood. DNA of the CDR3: TGCAGTGCCCTGTTAGAGACCCAGTACTTC. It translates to CSALLETQYF.